This T cell receptor (beta chain) was captured in a study of neurological immune-mediated disorders. Study results and caveats: The expanded clones of different subjects shared no CDR3 amino acid sequences (suggesting private repertoires in all groups).

The sample holds many counts of this clonotype. Its target is unknown. V was pared by 3 bases and J by 0 bases, with 9 bases between. Germline V lookup: CDR1 LGHDT, CDR2 YNNKEL (reference sequence). The CDR3 has 15 amino acids. TCRdb used MiXCR to reprocess the 5' RACE reads, holding one entry per CDR3 protein. This table has 77,000 or so distinct CDR3 sequences, about 9.5% appearing once. Input material: PBMCs. The source is a man between 45 and 60 years old in good health. The rearrangement links TRBV3-1 to TRBJ1-5, with a weak D call TRBD1 (5 bases). The CDR3 sequence: CASSQAGHSNQPQHF. The DNA of the CDR3 is TGTGCCAGCAGCCAGGCAGGGCATAGCAATCAGCCCCAGCATTTT.